These T cell receptor beta chains were read from a single sample in a study of T cell repertoires in cytomegalovirus infection. TCRdb ran MiXCR on the reads and lists one entry per CDR3 protein. The data show about half a million distinct CDR3 sequences, roughly 43% seen once. These receptors lack a known antigen. The sample here was cultured PBMCs, taken from culture after CMV antigen stimulation. These receptors all stem from a human donor in good health (CMV status not recorded). Some clones in this sample may be carry-over from other donors' samples. The CDR3 runs from the conserved cysteine through the conserved F or W. The D gene is left open where the match is weak. The size entry is marked missing in some rows and otherwise reads once, few, many or a size class.

TRBJ2-1 | - | TRBV7-2 | - | TGTGCCAGCAGCTTAGCGTTGGGGACGTCGCAGTTCTTC | CASSLALGTSQFF
TRBJ1-6 | - | TRBV6-1 | TRBD1 | TGTGCCAGCAGCCGTGACAGGGGGTCTTCACCCCTCCACTTT | CASSRDRGSSPLHF
TRBJ1-3 | few | TRBV7-2 | - | TGTGCCAGCAGTATGGTGGCGCCGGACACCATATATTTT | CASSMVAPDTIYF
TRBJ1-5 | few | TRBV5-4 | - | TGTGCCAGCAGCTTGGCTGGTTCGGGTCAGCCCCAGCATTTT | CASSLAGSGQPQHF
TRBJ2-3 | - | TRBV7-9 | TRBD2 | TGTGCCAGCAGCCCCTGGACTAGCGGGGGGGCCCTCTCAGATACGCAGTATTTT | CASSPWTSGGALSDTQYF
TRBJ2-1 | few | TRBV7-4 | TRBD2 | TGTGCCAGCAGCTTCAAAAGCGGGACCCCCTACAATGAGCAGTTCTTC | CASSFKSGTPYNEQFF
TRBJ1-5 | - | TRBV7-2 | TRBD1 | TGTGCCAGCAGCTTAAATGCAGGGGGGGACCAGCCCCAGCATTTT | CASSLNAGGDQPQHF
TRBJ1-5 | - | TRBV11-2 | - | TGTGCCAGCAGCCAAGTTGGGGGGGCTAATCAGCCCCAGCATTTT | CASSQVGGANQPQHF
TRBJ1-1 | - | TRBV7-8 | - | TGTGCCAGCAGCTTAGGCCAGAGGATGAACACTGAAGCTTTCTTT | CASSLGQRMNTEAFF
TRBJ2-6 | - | TRBV6-1 | - | TGTGCCAGCGGCCTAGCCCTAGGGGGGGCCAACGTCCTGACTTTC | CASGLALGGANVLTF
TRBJ2-5 | - | TRBV11-1 | - | TGTGCCAGCAGCCCTAGCATTTGGTCTGGGGAGACCCAGTACTTC | CASSPSIWSGETQYF
TRBJ1-5 | - | TRBV15 | TRBD1 | TGTGCCACCAGCACCCGGGACAGGGGGCGCGGGCCCCAGCATTTT | CATSTRDRGRGPQHF
TRBJ1-3 | few | TRBV12-3/TRBV12-4 | TRBD1 | TGTGCCAGCACCATAGGACATGTGTGGGACAGAGCTCATCCTGGAAACACCATATATTTT | CASTIGHVWDRAHPGNTIYF
TRBJ2-1 | - | TRBV15 | TRBD2 | TGTGCCACCAGCTTACTAGACCAGCCGGGAGGGTCCTACAATGAGCAGTTCTTC | CATSLLDQPGGSYNEQFF
TRBJ1-1 | few | TRBV9 | - | TGTGCCAGCAGCGTAGGGTGGGGGACGGGGGACATGAACACTGAAGCTTTCTTT | CASSVGWGTGDMNTEAFF
TRBJ2-7 | - | TRBV28 | TRBD2 | TGTGCCAGCAGTACCGGGGGGACCGACTACGAGCAGTACTTC | CASSTGGTDYEQYF
TRBJ2-1 | - | TRBV7-9 | TRBD2 | TGTGCCAGCAGCCGGGAGGGACCGACCAGGGGTGAGCAGTTCTTC | CASSREGPTRGEQFF
TRBJ2-3 | once | TRBV2 | - | TGTGCCAGCAACCTATTTGAGGGAGGCGGTACGCAGTATTTT | CASNLFEGGGTQYF
TRBJ2-7 | - | TRBV7-9 | - | TGTGCCAGCAGCGAATCGGGAGAGGTGTACTTC | CASSESGEVYF
TRBJ2-3 | - | TRBV7-8 | - | TGTGCCAGCAGCTCCATGTGGGGCCCGGGCACAGATACGCAGTATTTT | CASSSMWGPGTDTQYF
TRBJ2-1 | - | TRBV15 | TRBD2 | TGTGCCACCAGCAGATGGACTAGCGGGGGTAATGAGCAGTTCTTC | CATSRWTSGGNEQFF
TRBJ1-3 | - | TRBV5-4 | - | TGTGCCAGCAGCCGGGTTGGGTCTGGAAACACCATATATTTT | CASSRVGSGNTIYF
TRBJ2-7 | - | TRBV4-1 | TRBD1 | TGCGCCAGCAGCCAAGAAACCCTCGTAGGACAGGGGGCTCGAGAGCAGTACTTC | CASSQETLVGQGAREQYF
TRBJ2-3 | many | TRBV7-2 | - | TGTGCCAGCAGCTTAGGACAGGCGTCGCTCTTGGCGCAGTATTTT | CASSLGQASLLAQYF
TRBJ2-7 | - | TRBV18 | - | TGTGCCAGCTCACCACCGGCTAGCGAAGAATGCGAGCAGTACTTC | CASSPPASEECEQYF
TRBJ2-3 | - | TRBV7-6 | - | TGTGCCAGCAGCTCACAGACTACTACCACGGATACGCAGTATTTT | CASSSQTTTTDTQYF
TRBJ2-3 | - | TRBV6-6 | - | TGTGCCAGCAGTCAGAATTTCCTTGCCGATACGCAGTATTTT | CASSQNFLADTQYF
TRBJ1-1 | - | TRBV2 | - | TGTGCCAGCAGTGACGAATCGGACGCTGAAGCTTTCTTT | CASSDESDAEAFF
TRBJ1-1 | - | TRBV7-2 | - | TGTGCCAGCAGCGGGGAGATGAACAGGCGGGGGGTGGGGGACCTCACTGAAGCTTTCTTT | CASSGEMNRRGVGDLTEAFF
TRBJ2-7 | - | TRBV7-2 | - | TGTGCCAGCAGCTTAGACGCCCCTCTAGGCGAGCAGTACTTC | CASSLDAPLGEQYF
TRBJ1-2 | few | TRBV6-2/TRBV6-3 | - | TGTGCCAGCAGTTACTCGACCCGGAACTATGGCTACACCTTC | CASSYSTRNYGYTF
TRBJ2-3 | once | TRBV20-1 | - | TGCAGTGCTAGAGATGTAAGCACAGATACGCAGTATTTT | CSARDVSTDTQYF
TRBJ1-5 | - | TRBV7-2 | - | TGTGCCAGCAGCTTAGTATCAGGGGGCAATCAGCCCCAGCATTTT | CASSLVSGGNQPQHF
TRBJ2-1 | - | TRBV7-6 | - | TGTGCCAGCAGCTTAGGCCCCGGAATAATTCTTTATGAGCAGTTCTTC | CASSLGPGIILYEQFF
TRBJ1-1 | - | TRBV28 | - | TGTGCCAGCAGTATCCACAGACCCGGGGCTGAAGCTTTCTTT | CASSIHRPGAEAFF
TRBJ2-3 | few | TRBV6-5 | TRBD2 | TGTGCCAGCAGTTATCTCGCGGGGGGACTGACAGATACGCAGTATTTT | CASSYLAGGLTDTQYF
TRBJ1-1 | few | TRBV6-1 | - | TGTGCCAGCAGTGCACAAGGGTGCAGGGGCGGATGCACTGAAGCTTTCTTT | CASSAQGCRGGCTEAFF
TRBJ2-7 | - | TRBV28 | - | TGTGCCTCCGGTCCGGCCGAGCAGTACTTC | CASGPAEQYF
TRBJ1-5 | few | TRBV7-6 | - | TGTGCCAGCAGCTTATCACTTAAGGGTCAGCCCCAGCATTTT | CASSLSLKGQPQHF
TRBJ2-7 | few | TRBV12-3/TRBV12-4 | - | TGTGCCAGCAGTTTAGTTTGGGGTCCCTCGGGCGAGCAGTACTTC | CASSLVWGPSGEQYF
TRBJ2-7 | - | TRBV7-2 | - | TGTGCCAGCAGCTTAGAAGGGGTTCCCGCTCAGTACTTC | CASSLEGVPAQYF
TRBJ2-1 | - | TRBV7-9 | - | TGTGCCAGCAGCCAGCCCGGGACAACTGAGCAGTTCTTC | CASSQPGTTEQFF
TRBJ2-1 | few | TRBV6-2/TRBV6-3 | TRBD2 | TGTGCCAGCAGTTACTCGATGGTAGCGGGAGGGCCCTACAATGAGCAGTTCTTC | CASSYSMVAGGPYNEQFF
TRBJ2-5 | - | TRBV24-1 | - | TGTGCCACCAGTGAGTCCGGCGGGGAGACCCAGTACTTC | CATSESGGETQYF
TRBJ1-1 | once | TRBV5-1 | - | TGCGCCAGCAGCACGAATACAGGCCTTGGCACTGAAGCTTTCTTT | CASSTNTGLGTEAFF
TRBJ1-2 | few | TRBV28 | - | TGTGCCAGCAGGCGAGGCAGAGCTACCGGCTACACCTTC | CASRRGRATGYTF
TRBJ2-3 | few | TRBV6-6 | - | TGTGCCAGCAGTTACCGGCAGGGCGATATCACAGATACGCAGTATTTT | CASSYRQGDITDTQYF
TRBJ2-7 | few | TRBV7-6 | TRBD2 | TGTGCCAGCAGCTTAGCTCGAGCGGGGCTCGACGAGCAGTACTTC | CASSLARAGLDEQYF
TRBJ1-1 | - | TRBV7-8 | - | TGTGCCAGCAGCGCGTTATTGACAGTTACGATGGGTGAAGCTTTCTTT | CASSALLTVTMGEAFF
TRBJ2-1 | - | TRBV7-6 | TRBD2 | TGTGCCAGCAGCCCCTTAACGGGGGGGTGGAATGAGCAGTTCTTC | CASSPLTGGWNEQFF
TRBJ2-1 | - | TRBV15 | - | TGTGCCACCAGCAGGCCGGGCCTTACCGACAATGAGCAGTTCTTC | CATSRPGLTDNEQFF
TRBJ1-3 | few | TRBV29-1 | - | TGCAGCGTTGGGGTGACTGGAAACACCATATATTTT | CSVGVTGNTIYF
TRBJ2-5 | - | TRBV12-3/TRBV12-4 | - | TGTGCCAGCAGTTTTCACAGCCAAGAGACCCAGTACTTC | CASSFHSQETQYF
TRBJ1-5 | few | TRBV7-2 | TRBD1 | TGTGCCAGCAGCCAGGGGGGGGGTAATAGCAATCAGCCCCAGCATTTT | CASSQGGGNSNQPQHF
TRBJ2-7 | many | TRBV7-9 | - | TGTGCCAGCAGCTTAGGCGAAAGGGCCTACGAGCAGTACTTC | CASSLGERAYEQYF
TRBJ2-3 | few | TRBV7-4 | - | TGTGCCAGCAGCTCCTCAGGTGCACTCACAGATACGCAGTATTTT | CASSSSGALTDTQYF
TRBJ2-7 | once | TRBV25-1 | - | TGTGCCAGCAGTGATGGGGACTCCTCCTACGAGCAGTACTTC | CASSDGDSSYEQYF
TRBJ2-6 | - | TRBV6-6 | TRBD1 | TGTGCCAGCACCCCTTGGGGGACAGGGGCCTCTGGGGCCAACGTCCTGACTTTC | CASTPWGTGASGANVLTF
TRBJ2-7 | - | TRBV6-6 | TRBD1 | TGTGCCAGCAGTACACAGGGGGCGGGTGAGCAGTACTTC | CASSTQGAGEQYF